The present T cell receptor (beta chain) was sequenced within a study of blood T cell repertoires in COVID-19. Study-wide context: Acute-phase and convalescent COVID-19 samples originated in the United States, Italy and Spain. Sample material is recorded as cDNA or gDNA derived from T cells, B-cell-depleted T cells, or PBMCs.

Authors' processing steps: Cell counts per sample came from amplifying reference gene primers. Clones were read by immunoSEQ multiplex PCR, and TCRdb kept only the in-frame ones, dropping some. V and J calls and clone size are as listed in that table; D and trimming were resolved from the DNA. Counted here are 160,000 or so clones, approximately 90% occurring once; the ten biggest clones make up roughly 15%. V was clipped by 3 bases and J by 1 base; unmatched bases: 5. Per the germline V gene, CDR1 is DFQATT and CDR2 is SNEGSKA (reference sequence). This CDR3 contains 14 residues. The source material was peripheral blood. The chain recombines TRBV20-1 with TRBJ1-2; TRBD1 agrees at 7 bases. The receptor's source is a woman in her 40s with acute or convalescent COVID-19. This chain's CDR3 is CSASTGDFNYGYTF. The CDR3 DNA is TGCAGTGCTAGTACAGGGGATTTTAACTATGGCTACACCTTC.